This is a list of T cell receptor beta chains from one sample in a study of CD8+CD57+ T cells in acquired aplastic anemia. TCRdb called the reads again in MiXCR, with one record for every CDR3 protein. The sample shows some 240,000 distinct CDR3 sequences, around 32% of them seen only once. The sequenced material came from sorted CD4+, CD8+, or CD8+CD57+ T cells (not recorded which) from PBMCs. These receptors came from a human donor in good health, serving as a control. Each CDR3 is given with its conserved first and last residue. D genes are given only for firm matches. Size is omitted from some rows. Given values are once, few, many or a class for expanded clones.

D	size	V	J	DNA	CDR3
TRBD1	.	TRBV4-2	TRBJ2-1	TGTGCCAGCAGCCCAGGGACAGGGGAGGCCTACAATGAGCAGTTCTTC	CASSPGTGEAYNEQFF
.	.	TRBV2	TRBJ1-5	TGTGCCAGCATAGGGACATATCGTAGCAATCAGCCCCAGCATTTT	CASIGTYRSNQPQHF
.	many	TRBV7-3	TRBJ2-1	TGTGCCAGCAGCCTTACAGGGACTGCCGAGCAGTTCTTC	CASSLTGTAEQFF
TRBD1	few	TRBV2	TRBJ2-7	TGTGCCAGCAGTCCCGGGACAGCCTGCGAGCAGTACTTC	CASSPGTACEQYF
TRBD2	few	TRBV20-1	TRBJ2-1	TGCAGTGCAATAGCGGGAGGGCCCAACTACGGACTTTACAATGAGCAGTTCTTC	CSAIAGGPNYGLYNEQFF
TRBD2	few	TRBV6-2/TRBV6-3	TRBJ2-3	TGTGCCAGCAGTCGTCAGCGGGGGGGCACAGATACGCAGTATTTT	CASSRQRGGTDTQYF
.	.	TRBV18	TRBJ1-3	TGTGCCAGCTCACGAGATTCAGGGCTCATCTTCATCTCTGGAAACACCATATATTTT	CASSRDSGLIFISGNTIYF
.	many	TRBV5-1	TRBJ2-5	TGCGCCAGCAGCTTGGTGGGGGAGCGAGAGACCCAGTACTTC	CASSLVGERETQYF
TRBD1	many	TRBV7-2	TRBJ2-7	TGTGCCAGCAGCGTGGTGGGGACAGGGTTAGACGAGCAGTACTTC	CASSVVGTGLDEQYF
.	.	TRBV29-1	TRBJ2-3	TGCAGCGTTGTGTTGTGGGACGGCACAGATACGCAGTATTTT	CSVVLWDGTDTQYF
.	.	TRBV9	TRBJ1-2	TGTGCCAGCAGCCCCTGGGGGGCGCGTGGAACTAACTATGGCTACACCTTC	CASSPWGARGTNYGYTF